This entry lists 2 T cell receptor beta chains sequenced from one sample in a study of CD8 T cells in Susac syndrome (dated by TCRdb to between 2018 and 2020). The method was the immunoSEQ multiplex PCR assay. RNA was extracted using the RNeasy kit, and roughly 0.45 to 1 ug of the RNA was reverse transcribed with random hexamers. TCRdb reprocessed the public reads (quality trimming at Q25 with fastp, clone calling with MiXCR) and kept in-frame beta chains. Rows with a matching CDR3 protein are joined into one entry that keeps the most common DNA and genes. Here the sample has 150,000 to 200,000 distinct CDR3 sequences; about 93% occur a single time. The ten biggest clones cover 0.1% of the sample. Sequencing used CD4+ T cells from PBMCs. The source is a human donor in good health.

The chain joins TRBV9 to TRBJ1-2; perhaps TRBD1 as D (6 bases). Germline V gives CDR1 SGDLS, CDR2 YYNGEE. The CDR3 consists of 16 residues. V was trimmed by 0 bases and J by 11 bases, leaving 23 bases between them. CDR3 amino acids: CASSVGSSGGASLYTF. The DNA for the CDR3 is TGTGCCAGCAGCGTAGGGTCGTCGGGGGGCGCTTCCTTATACACCTTC. Together with reference TRBV9 and TRBJ1-2, the CDR3 gives the full variable domain: DSGVTQTPKHLITATGQRVTLRCSPRSGDLSVYWYQQSLDQGLQFLIQYYNGEERAKGNILERFSAQQFPDLHSELNLSSLELGDSALYFCASSVGSSGGASLYTFGSGTRLTVV.

The chain combines TRBV11-2 with TRBJ2-5, with 11 nucleotides matching TRBD2. The germline V gene has CDR1 SGHAT and CDR2 FQNNGV. J lost 2 bases, V lost 5 bases, and 7 bases had no gene match. The CDR3 runs to 16 residues. The CDR3: CASSPGTSGVQETQYF. CDR3 DNA: TGTGCCAGCAGCCCTGGGACTAGCGGAGTACAAGAGACCCAGTACTTC.